Presented here are 10 T cell receptor beta chains from one specimen sequenced in a study of blood T cell repertoires in COVID-19. TCRdb keeps only in-frame clones here, not all; method: immunoSEQ multiplex PCR. The table records 250,000 or so clones, about 85% of them present only once. Sequenced material: PBMCs or T cells enriched from blood (not recorded which). These receptor sequences come from a woman between 50 and 59 years old who had been exposed to COVID-19.

The V call is TRBV5-1, the J call TRBJ2-3, with D maybe TRBD2 (5 bases). Between the trimmed V and J ends, which lost 0 bases and 1 base, there was a span of 9 bases. The CDR3 is 15 residues long. Per the germline V gene, CDR1 is SGHRS and CDR2 is YFSETQ. CDR3 in amino acids: CASSLDGVGTDTQYF. In nucleotides, the CDR3 is TGCGCCAGCAGCTTGGACGGGGTTGGCACAGATACGCAGTATTTT.

The chain employs TRBV2 and TRBJ1-3, with D possibly TRBD1 on 6 matching bases. Germline CDR1 and CDR2: SNHLY and FYNNEI. This CDR3 is built from 16 residues. V was cut by 1 base and J by 3 bases, with 13 bases left in between. CDR3 DNA sequence: TGTGCCAGCAGTGAAGACTACAGGGCTGTTGGAAACACCATATATTTT. It encodes CASSEDYRAVGNTIYF. Full variable domain (rest looked up from reference TRBV2 and TRBJ1-3): EPEVTQTPSHQVTQMGQEVILRCVPISNHLYFYWYRQILGQKVEFLVSFYNNEISEKSEIFDDQFSVERPDGSNFTLKIRSTKLEDSAMYFCASSEDYRAVGNTIYFGEGSWLTVV.

The chain combines TRBV5-1 with TRBJ2-5, with 7 positions matching TRBD2. CDR3 size: 14 residues. V was clipped by 6 bases and J by 4 bases; unmatched bases: 9. Germline V gene sequence: CDR1 SGHRS, CDR2 YFSETQ. CDR3 in DNA: TGCGCCAGCAAGGCGGGGGAGATCCGAGAGACCCAGTACTTC. It codes for CASKAGEIRETQYF.

This clone was seen once. The chain links TRBV7-2 to TRBJ2-5, with TRBD2 matching over 13 bases. The CDR3 consists of 15 residues. After removal of 9 bases from V and 0 bases from J, the junction contained 4 bases not matched to a gene. The germline gives CDR1 SGHTA, CDR2 FQGNSA. CDR3 DNA sequence: TGTGCCAGTACTAGCGGGGGGGCCTACCAAGAGACCCAGTACTTC. This encodes CASTSGGAYQETQYF.

The chain couples TRBV11-2 to TRBJ1-5, with 7 bases aligning to TRBD1. The CDR3 contains 13 residues. J gave up 5 bases and V 3 bases, and 1 base lay outside the gene matches. CDR1 and CDR2 from the germline V gene are SGHAT and FQNNGV. CDR3 nucleotides: TGTGCCAGCAGCTTCGGGACAGATCAGCCCCAGCATTTT. This sequence encodes CASSFGTDQPQHF.

J is TRBJ1-2 and V is TRBV19; possible D gene TRBD1, 5 bases. This CDR3 comprises 12 residues. Germline CDR1 and CDR2: LNHDA and SQIVND (reference sequence). Trimming cost V 5 bases and J 7 bases, with 11 bases left between them. The CDR3 DNA reads as TGTGCCAGTAGTGATCCTCAGGGTGGCTACACCTTC. Translated, it gives CASSDPQGGYTF.

Only one count was recorded for this clone. This chain links TRBV9 with TRBJ2-3, with 7 bases identical to TRBD1. Losses at the gene ends were 3 bases for V and 0 bases for J; bases not matched to a gene: 4. Germline CDR1 SGDLS, CDR2 YYNGEE. The CDR3 extends over 15 amino acids. CDR3 DNA sequence: TGTGCCAGCAGCGGGGACAGACGTAGCACAGATACGCAGTATTTT. It translates to CASSGDRRSTDTQYF.

The rearrangement links TRBV9 to TRBJ2-7, with D unclear. Germline assignment: CDR1 SGDLS and CDR2 YYNGEE. The length of the CDR3 is 14 residues. The V end lost 4 bases, the J end lost 0 bases, and 11 bases lay between the germline ends. CDR3 in DNA: TGTGCCAGCAGCCCCCTGGTGAGCTCCTACGAGCAGTACTTC. Its translation: CASSPLVSSYEQYF.

This sequence joins TRBV3-1 (or the pseudogene TRBV3-2) and TRBJ1-2; possibly TRBD1 for D (6 bases). CDR3 size: 17 residues. Germline V lookup: CDR1 LGHDT, CDR2 YNNKEL (reference sequence). Trimming stripped 0 bases from V and 0 bases from J, with 14 bases between. The CDR3 coding sequence is TGTGCCAGCAGCCAAGATGGGAGGGGGTCAGCTAACTATGGCTACACCTTC. As protein: CASSQDGRGSANYGYTF.

J is TRBJ2-5 and V is TRBV7-2, with D possibly TRBD2 on 5 matching bases. The germline V gene has CDR1 SGHTA and CDR2 FQGNSA. Trimming took off 5 bases at V and 4 bases at J, with 20 bases between the two ends. This CDR3 has 16 amino acids. The CDR3 nucleotides read TGTGCCAGCAGCCGCGGCCGTCTAGCTTTTGGAGAGACCCAGTACTTC. Its protein is CASSRGRLAFGETQYF.